A selection of T cell receptor beta chains follows, all from one sample in a study of cytomegalovirus exposure and HLA in healthy donors. Sequenced by immunoSEQ multiplex PCR; TCRdb stores in-frame clones only, minus some. Of 150,000 to 200,000 clones detected, around 89% appear once; the ten largest clones hold around 3%. The sample consisted of PBMCs. These receptors all come from a young man in good health and CMV-seronegative. CDR3s include the opening cysteine and the closing phenylalanine or tryptophan. The D gene is left open where the match is weak. Expanded clones get a size class; other rows say once, few or many, or leave the size out.

v_call	j_call	d_call	clone_size	cdr3_aa	cdr3_nt
TRBV5-1	TRBJ1-2	TRBD1	-	CASSFTGGYDYGYTF	TGCGCCAGCAGCTTTACAGGGGGCTACGACTATGGCTACACCTTC
TRBV4-2	TRBJ2-7	TRBD2	many	CASSLGLDNYEQYF	TGTGCCAGCAGCCTTGGACTAGACAACTACGAGCAGTACTTC
TRBV7-2	TRBJ1-2	-	-	CASSSYAGNYGYTF	TGTGCCAGCAGCTCGTACGCAGGAAACTATGGCTACACCTTC
TRBV6-5	TRBJ2-3	-	-	CASSSSGVSTDTQYF	TGTGCCAGCAGTTCCTCGGGAGTAAGCACAGATACGCAGTATTTT
TRBV11-2	TRBJ1-3	-	-	CASSFGNTIYF	TGTGCCAGCAGCTTCGGGAACACCATATATTTT
TRBV5-1	TRBJ1-1	-	once	CASSLDRGNTEAFF	TGCGCCAGCAGCTTGGACCGAGGGAACACTGAAGCTTTCTTT
TRBV4-3	TRBJ2-7	TRBD2	-	CASSLGLVVNEQYF	TGCGCCAGCAGCCTGGGACTAGTGGTGAACGAGCAGTACTTC
TRBV4-1	TRBJ2-7	-	-	CASSQEGAGPPTYEQYF	TGCGCCAGCAGCCAAGAAGGGGCCGGGCCCCCTACCTACGAGCAGTACTTC
TRBV28	TRBJ2-7	-	-	CASSLRLTRPYEQYF	TGTGCCAGCAGTTTGCGACTAACCAGGCCCTACGAGCAGTACTTC
TRBV27	TRBJ2-3	-	once	CASSLSVVFADTQYF	TGTGCCAGCAGTTTATCGGTAGTTTTTGCAGATACGCAGTATTTT
TRBV28	TRBJ2-1	TRBD1	-	CASSWDRSRMNEQFF	TGTGCCAGCAGCTGGGACAGATCTAGAATGAATGAGCAGTTCTTC
TRBV5-1	TRBJ1-4	TRBD1	many	CASSLESRGSEKLFF	TGCGCCAGCAGCTTGGAGTCCAGGGGGAGTGAAAAACTGTTTTTT
TRBV11-2	TRBJ2-7	-	-	CASRDFTYEQYF	TGTGCCAGCAGGGACTTCACCTACGAGCAGTACTTC
TRBV5-6	TRBJ1-1	-	-	CASSSVWSEAFF	TGTGCCAGCAGCTCGGTATGGTCCGAAGCTTTCTTT
TRBV6-5	TRBJ2-7	TRBD2	-	CASSYSSGSYEQYF	TGTGCCAGCAGTTACTCGAGCGGGAGTTACGAGCAGTACTTC
TRBV10-2	TRBJ2-1	TRBD2	-	CASTLAGGNNEQFF	TGCGCCAGCACACTAGCGGGGGGAAACAATGAGCAGTTCTTC
TRBV29-1	TRBJ2-5	-	-	CSVVWIGGQETQYF	TGCAGCGTTGTGTGGATAGGAGGACAAGAGACCCAGTACTTC
TRBV28	TRBJ1-5	-	-	CASSSQAGAGQPQHF	TGTGCCAGCAGTTCCCAAGCAGGCGCAGGACAGCCCCAGCATTTT
TRBV5-1	TRBJ2-1	TRBD2	-	CASSPQGRGATKQFF	TGCGCCAGCAGCCCGCAGGGGCGGGGGGCCACCAAGCAGTTCTTC
TRBV7-2	TRBJ2-5	TRBD2	-	CASSISGRAQETQYF	TGTGCCAGCAGCATTAGCGGGAGGGCCCAAGAGACCCAGTACTTC
TRBV4-3	TRBJ2-7	TRBD2	-	CASSHQREDLYEQYF	TGCGCCAGCAGCCATCAGCGGGAGGACCTATACGAGCAGTACTTC
TRBV28	TRBJ1-2	-	-	CASSLSRGLGGYGYTF	TGTGCCAGCAGTTTGAGCAGGGGCCTAGGTGGCTATGGCTACACCTTC
TRBV6-5	TRBJ1-1	TRBD1	once	CASSPRDRGNTEAFF	TGTGCCAGCAGCCCCCGGGACAGGGGGAACACTGAAGCTTTCTTT
TRBV5-8	TRBJ2-5	TRBD1	few	CASSPERGLSMETQYF	TGTGCCAGCAGCCCCGAAAGGGGGCTATCCATGGAGACCCAGTACTTC
TRBV28	TRBJ1-2	-	-	CASRIQSGFGYGYTF	TGTGCCAGCAGGATACAGTCAGGTTTCGGCTATGGCTACACCTTC
TRBV7-2	TRBJ2-2	-	-	CASSQAGGSGELFF	TGTGCCAGCAGCCAAGCGGGTGGGTCCGGGGAGCTGTTTTTT
TRBV9	TRBJ2-3	TRBD1	-	CASSFGTGVTDTQYF	TGTGCCAGCAGCTTTGGGACAGGTGTGACAGATACGCAGTATTTT
TRBV28	TRBJ1-2	-	-	CAAAGGGLDGYTF	TGTGCCGCGGCGGGGGGTGGACTTGATGGCTACACCTTC
TRBV7-2	TRBJ2-2	-	-	CASSLAVAGELFF	TGTGCCAGCAGCTTAGCTGTAGCCGGGGAGCTGTTTTTT
TRBV28	TRBJ1-1	-	-	CASSPRVGGYTEAFF	TGTGCCAGCAGTCCCAGGGTGGGGGGTTATACTGAAGCTTTCTTT
TRBV11-2	TRBJ2-1	-	-	CASSQTYPAVF	TGTGCCAGCAGTCAGACATATCCGGCAGTCTTC
TRBV5-4	TRBJ1-6	TRBD1	-	CASRRGQISPLHF	TGTGCCAGCAGGAGGGGGCAGATCTCACCCCTCCACTTT
TRBV6-5	TRBJ1-2	TRBD1	-	CASSYQGAQGYTF	TGTGCCAGCAGTTACCAGGGGGCGCAAGGCTACACCTTC
TRBV18	TRBJ1-2	-	-	CASSPSGSDYGYTF	TGTGCCAGCTCACCCTCAGGGTCAGACTATGGCTACACCTTC
TRBV9	TRBJ2-7	TRBD2	once	CASSSLAGVGRKYF	TGTGCCAGCAGCTCCCTAGCGGGAGTTGGTAGAAAGTACTTC
TRBV13	TRBJ2-3	-	-	CASSTLARVDTQYF	TGTGCCAGCAGCACCTTGGCTCGGGTGGATACGCAGTATTTT
TRBV6-5	TRBJ2-1	-	-	CASRSDQASYNEQFF	TGTGCCAGCAGAAGTGACCAGGCCTCCTACAATGAGCAGTTCTTC
TRBV19	TRBJ2-3	-	-	CASSHGLSTDTQYF	TGTGCCAGTAGTCACGGACTCAGCACAGATACGCAGTATTTT
TRBV28	TRBJ1-5	TRBD1	-	CASSGTGEGYQPQHF	TGTGCCAGCAGTGGGACAGGGGAAGGCTATCAGCCCCAGCATTTT
TRBV5-1	TRBJ1-1	-	-	CASSLPLGGTEAFF	TGCGCCAGCAGCTTGCCTTTAGGAGGGACTGAAGCTTTCTTT
TRBV9	TRBJ2-1	TRBD2	once	CASSASGLENEQFF	TGTGCCAGCAGCGCTTCGGGACTAGAGAATGAGCAGTTCTTC